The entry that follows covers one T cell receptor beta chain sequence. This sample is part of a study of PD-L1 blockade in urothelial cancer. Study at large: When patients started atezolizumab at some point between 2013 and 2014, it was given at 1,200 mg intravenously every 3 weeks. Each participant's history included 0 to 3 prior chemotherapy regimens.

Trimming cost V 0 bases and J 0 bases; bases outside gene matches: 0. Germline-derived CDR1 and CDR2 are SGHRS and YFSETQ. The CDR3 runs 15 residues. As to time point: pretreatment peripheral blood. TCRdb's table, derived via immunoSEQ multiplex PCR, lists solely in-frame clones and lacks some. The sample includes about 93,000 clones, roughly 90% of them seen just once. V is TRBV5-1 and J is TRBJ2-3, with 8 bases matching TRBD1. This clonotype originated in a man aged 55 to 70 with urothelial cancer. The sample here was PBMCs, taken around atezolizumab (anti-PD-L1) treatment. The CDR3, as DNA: TGCGCCAGCAGCTTGGGACAGGGGAGCACAGATACGCAGTATTTT. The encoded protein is CASSLGQGSTDTQYF.